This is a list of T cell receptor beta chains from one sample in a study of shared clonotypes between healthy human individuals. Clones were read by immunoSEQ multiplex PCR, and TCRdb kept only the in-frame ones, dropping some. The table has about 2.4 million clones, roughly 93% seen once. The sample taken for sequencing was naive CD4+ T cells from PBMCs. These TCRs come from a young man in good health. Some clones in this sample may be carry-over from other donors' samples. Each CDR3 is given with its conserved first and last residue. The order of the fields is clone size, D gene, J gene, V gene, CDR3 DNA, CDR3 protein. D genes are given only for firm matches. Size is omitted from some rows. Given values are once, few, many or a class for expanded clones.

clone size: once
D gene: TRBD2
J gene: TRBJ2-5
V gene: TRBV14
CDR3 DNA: TGTGCCAGCAGCCAAAGCGGGAACGTTAAGACCCAGTACTTC
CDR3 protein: CASSQSGNVKTQYF

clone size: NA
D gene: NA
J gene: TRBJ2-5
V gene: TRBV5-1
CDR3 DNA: TGCGCCAGCAGCTTGGAGTTTTCCCAAGAGACCCAGTACTTC
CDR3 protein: CASSLEFSQETQYF

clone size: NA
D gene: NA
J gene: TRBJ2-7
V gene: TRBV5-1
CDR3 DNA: TGCGCCAGCAGCAACATCTCCACCGGGACACCCTACGAGCAGTACTTC
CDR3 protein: CASSNISTGTPYEQYF

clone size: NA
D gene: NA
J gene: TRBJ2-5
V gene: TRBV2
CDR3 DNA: TGTGCCAGCAGTGGTCAAAGGCCCCAGTACTTC
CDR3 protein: CASSGQRPQYF

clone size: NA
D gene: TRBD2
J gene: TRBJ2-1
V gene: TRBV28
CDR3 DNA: TGTGCCAGCCCCCCGTCGGCGGGAGGAACCTACAATGAGCAGTTCTTC
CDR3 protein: CASPPSAGGTYNEQFF

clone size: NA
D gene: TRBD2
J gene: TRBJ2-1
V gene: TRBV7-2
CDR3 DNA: TGTGCCAGCAGCTTAGGGGGGGGTCACTCCTACAATGAGCAGTTCTTC
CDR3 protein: CASSLGGGHSYNEQFF

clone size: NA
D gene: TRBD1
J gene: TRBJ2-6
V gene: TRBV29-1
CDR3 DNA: TGCAGCGTTCGACAGGGGTCTGGGGCCAACGTCCTGACTTTC
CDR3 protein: CSVRQGSGANVLTF

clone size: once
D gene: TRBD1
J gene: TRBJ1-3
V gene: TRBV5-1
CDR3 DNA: TGCGCCAGCAGCCTGGGGACAGGGTCCGCCACCATATATTTT
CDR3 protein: CASSLGTGSATIYF

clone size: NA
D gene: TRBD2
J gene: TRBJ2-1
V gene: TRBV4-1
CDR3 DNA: TGCGCCAGCAGCCAAGGGCTAGCGGGCGCCTCGGGACCGCACAATGAGCAGTTCTTC
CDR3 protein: CASSQGLAGASGPHNEQFF

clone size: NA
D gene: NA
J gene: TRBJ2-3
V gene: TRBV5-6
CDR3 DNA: TGTGCCAGCAGCTTGATCAGTGGTTGGAGCACAGATACGCAGTATTTT
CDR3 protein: CASSLISGWSTDTQYF

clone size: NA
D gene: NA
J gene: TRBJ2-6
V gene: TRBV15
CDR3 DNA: TGTGCCACCAGCAGAGAGATGGCTCGGGGGTACTATGGGGCCAACGTCCTGACTTTC
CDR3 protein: CATSREMARGYYGANVLTF

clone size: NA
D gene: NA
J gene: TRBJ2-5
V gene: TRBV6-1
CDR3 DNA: TGTGCCAGCAGAGCCTCTCCCGGGTCAGAGACCCAGTACTTC
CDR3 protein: CASRASPGSETQYF

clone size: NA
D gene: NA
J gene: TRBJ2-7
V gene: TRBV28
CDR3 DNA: TGTGCCAGCAGTCCGGGACCCACTAACGAGCAGTACTTC
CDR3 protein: CASSPGPTNEQYF

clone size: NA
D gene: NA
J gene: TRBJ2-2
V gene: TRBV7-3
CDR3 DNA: TGTGCCAGCAGCTTAGATCCAGCCACCGGGGAGCTGTTTTTT
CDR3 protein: CASSLDPATGELFF

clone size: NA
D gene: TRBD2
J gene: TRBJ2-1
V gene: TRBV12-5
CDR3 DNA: TGTGCTAGTGGACCCTATTCGCGGACTAGCGGGAGCAATGAGCAGTTCTTC
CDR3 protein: CASGPYSRTSGSNEQFF

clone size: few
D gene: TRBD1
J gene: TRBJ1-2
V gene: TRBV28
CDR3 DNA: TGTGCCAGCAGTCGACAGGGCTCTGGCTACACCTTC
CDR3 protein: CASSRQGSGYTF

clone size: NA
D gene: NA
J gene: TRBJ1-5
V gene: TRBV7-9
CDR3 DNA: TGTGCCAGCAGCTTACTCGGGGAGCCCCAGCATTTT
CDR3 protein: CASSLLGEPQHF

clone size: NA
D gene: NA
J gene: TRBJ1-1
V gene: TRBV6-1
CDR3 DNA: TGTGCCAGCAGTGCCCAGGATTTTAGCACTGAAGCTTTCTTT
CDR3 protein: CASSAQDFSTEAFF

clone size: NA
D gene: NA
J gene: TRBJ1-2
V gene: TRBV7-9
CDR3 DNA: TGTGCCAGCAGCCAAGGGCAGACTTACTATGGCTACACCTTC
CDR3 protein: CASSQGQTYYGYTF

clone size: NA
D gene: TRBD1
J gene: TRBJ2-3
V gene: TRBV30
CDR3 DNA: TGTGCCTGGGCGACAGGGAGCACAGATACGCAGTATTTT
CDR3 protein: CAWATGSTDTQYF

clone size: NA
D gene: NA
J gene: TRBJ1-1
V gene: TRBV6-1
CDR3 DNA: TGTGCCAGCCATCCCGGGCGGACCTTCACTGAAGCTTTCTTT
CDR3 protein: CASHPGRTFTEAFF

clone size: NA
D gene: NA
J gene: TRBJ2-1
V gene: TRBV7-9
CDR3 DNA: TGTGCCAGCAGCTTAGCACGGGAGTTCTACAATGAGCAGTTCTTC
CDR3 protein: CASSLAREFYNEQFF

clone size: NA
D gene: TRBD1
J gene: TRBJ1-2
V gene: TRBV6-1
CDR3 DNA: TGTGCCAGCAGTCAAGACGGGGCACAGGGGGCTGCCACCTATGGCTACACCTTC
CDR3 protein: CASSQDGAQGAATYGYTF

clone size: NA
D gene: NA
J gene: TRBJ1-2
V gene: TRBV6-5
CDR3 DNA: TGTGCCAGCAGTTACTCTGATTGGATGGGGTCCTACACCTTC
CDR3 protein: CASSYSDWMGSYTF

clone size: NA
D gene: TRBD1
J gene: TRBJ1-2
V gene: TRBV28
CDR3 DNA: TGTGCCAGCAGTTCGCCCTTTGGGACAGGGAAACCCTATGGCTACACCTTC
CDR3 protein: CASSSPFGTGKPYGYTF

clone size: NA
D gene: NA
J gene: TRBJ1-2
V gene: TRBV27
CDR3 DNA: TGTGCCACCATATACAGGGAGGAAACCTTC
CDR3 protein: CATIYREETF

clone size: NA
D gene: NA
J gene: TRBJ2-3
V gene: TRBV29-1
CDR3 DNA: TGCAGCGTTGGGGACGGCACAGATACGCAGTATTTT
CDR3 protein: CSVGDGTDTQYF

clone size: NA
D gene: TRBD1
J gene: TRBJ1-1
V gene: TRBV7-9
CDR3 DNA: TGTGCCAGCAGCCTCGTTCCGGGACAGGGTGCCACTGAAGCTTTCTTT
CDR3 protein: CASSLVPGQGATEAFF

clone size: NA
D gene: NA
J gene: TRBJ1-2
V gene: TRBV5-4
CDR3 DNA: TGTGCCAGCAGCTTGGAGGGGAACTATGGCTACACCTTC
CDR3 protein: CASSLEGNYGYTF

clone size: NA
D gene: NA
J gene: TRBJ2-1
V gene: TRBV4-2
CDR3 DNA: TGTGCCAGCAGCCAAGTAGGGGACAACTACAATGAGCAGTTCTTC
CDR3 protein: CASSQVGDNYNEQFF

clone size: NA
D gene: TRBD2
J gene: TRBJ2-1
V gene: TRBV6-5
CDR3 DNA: TGTGCCAGCAGCCTATACACTAGCGGGATGAATGAGCAGTTCTTC
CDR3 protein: CASSLYTSGMNEQFF

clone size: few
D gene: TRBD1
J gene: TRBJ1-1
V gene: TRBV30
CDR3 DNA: TGTGCCTGGAGTGTAGGGTTATATCGGACAGGGAGGGTAGAGCACACTGAAGCTTTCTTT
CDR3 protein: CAWSVGLYRTGRVEHTEAFF

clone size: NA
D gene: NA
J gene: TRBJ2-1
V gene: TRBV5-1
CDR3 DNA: TGCGCCAGCAGCTTTCGAACAGGTTACAATGAGCAGTTCTTC
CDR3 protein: CASSFRTGYNEQFF

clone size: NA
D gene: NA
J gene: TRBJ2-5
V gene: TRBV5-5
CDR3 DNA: TGTGCCAGCAGCTTGGGGGTTAGGGAGACCCAGTACTTC
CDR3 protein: CASSLGVRETQYF

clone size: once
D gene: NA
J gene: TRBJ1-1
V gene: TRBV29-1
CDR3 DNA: TGCAGCGTTAGAGGGGCCAACACTGAAGCTTTCTTT
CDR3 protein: CSVRGANTEAFF

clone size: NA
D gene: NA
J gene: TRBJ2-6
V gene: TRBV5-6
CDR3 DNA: TGTGCCAGCAGCTTCTTAGGCTCTGGGGCCAACGTCCTGACTTTC
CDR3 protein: CASSFLGSGANVLTF

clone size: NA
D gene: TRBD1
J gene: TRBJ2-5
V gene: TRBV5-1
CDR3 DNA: TGCGCCAGCAGCTTAGGACAGGGGGGAGAGACCCAGTACTTC
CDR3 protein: CASSLGQGGETQYF

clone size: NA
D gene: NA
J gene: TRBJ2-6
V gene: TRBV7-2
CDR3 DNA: TGTGCCAGCAGCTTAAGGTCTGGGGCCAACGTCCTGACTTTC
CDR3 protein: CASSLRSGANVLTF

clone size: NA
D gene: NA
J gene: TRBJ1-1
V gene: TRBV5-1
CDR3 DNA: TGCGCCAGCAGCTCCTTACCAGGGAACACTGAAGCTTTCTTT
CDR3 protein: CASSSLPGNTEAFF

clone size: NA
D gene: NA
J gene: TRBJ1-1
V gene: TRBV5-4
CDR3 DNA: TGTGCCAGCAGCTTGGTTCTAAACACTGAAGCTTTCTTT
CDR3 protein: CASSLVLNTEAFF

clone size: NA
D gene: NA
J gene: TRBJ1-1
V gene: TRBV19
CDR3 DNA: TGTGCCAGTAGCCACTGGTCACCAGGGACTGAAGCTTTCTTT
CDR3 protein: CASSHWSPGTEAFF

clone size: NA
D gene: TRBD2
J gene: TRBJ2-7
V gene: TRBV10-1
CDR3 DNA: TGCGCCAGCGGGACTAGCGTTCCCTACGAGCAGTACTTC
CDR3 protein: CASGTSVPYEQYF

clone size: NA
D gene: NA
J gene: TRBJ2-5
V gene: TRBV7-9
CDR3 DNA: TGTGCCAGCAGCTTAGCCAGGGGGAGGGAGACCCAGTACTTC
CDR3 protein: CASSLARGRETQYF

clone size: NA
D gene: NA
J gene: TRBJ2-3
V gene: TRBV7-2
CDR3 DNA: TGTGCCAGCAGCTTAGTCCCTAGCACAGATACGCAGTATTTT
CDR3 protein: CASSLVPSTDTQYF

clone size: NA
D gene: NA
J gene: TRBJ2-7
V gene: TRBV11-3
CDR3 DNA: TGTGCCAGCAGCTTAGTAGGGGGGAGAGAGCAGTACTTC
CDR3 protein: CASSLVGGREQYF

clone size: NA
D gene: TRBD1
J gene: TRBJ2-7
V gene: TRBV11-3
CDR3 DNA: TGTGCCAGCGGACAGGGAGCCTACGAGCAGTACTTC
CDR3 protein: CASGQGAYEQYF

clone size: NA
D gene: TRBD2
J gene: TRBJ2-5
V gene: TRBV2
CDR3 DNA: TGTGCCAGCAGCCCCAGATCAGCGGGAGTAGGGGAGACCCAGTACTTC
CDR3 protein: CASSPRSAGVGETQYF

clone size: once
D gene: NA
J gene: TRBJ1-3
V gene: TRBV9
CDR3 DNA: TGTGCCAGCAGGGCGTCAGGGGGAAACACCATATATTTT
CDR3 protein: CASRASGGNTIYF

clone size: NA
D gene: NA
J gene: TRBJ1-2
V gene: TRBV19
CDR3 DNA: TGTGCCAGTAGCGTTTCTAACTATGGCTACACCTTC
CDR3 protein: CASSVSNYGYTF

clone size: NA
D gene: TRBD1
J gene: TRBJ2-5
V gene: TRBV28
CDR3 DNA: TGTGCCAGCAGTACACAGGGGGCAGGAGAGACCCAGTACTTC
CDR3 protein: CASSTQGAGETQYF

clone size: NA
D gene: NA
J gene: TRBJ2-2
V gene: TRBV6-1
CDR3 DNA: TGTGCCAGCAGCGCCAGGGACCCCGGGGAGCTGTTTTTT
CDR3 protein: CASSARDPGELFF

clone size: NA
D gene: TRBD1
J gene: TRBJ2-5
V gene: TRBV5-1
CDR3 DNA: TGCGCCAGCAGCCCGGGACAGACAATCCAAGAGACCCAGTACTTC
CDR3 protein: CASSPGQTIQETQYF

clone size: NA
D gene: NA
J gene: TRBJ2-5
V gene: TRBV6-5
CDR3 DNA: TGTGCCAGCACCACAGGGTGGCGACAAGAGACCCAGTACTTC
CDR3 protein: CASTTGWRQETQYF

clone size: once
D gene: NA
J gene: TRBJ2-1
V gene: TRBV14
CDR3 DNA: TGTGCCAGCAGCCCCTCCTACAATGAGCAGTTCTTC
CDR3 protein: CASSPSYNEQFF

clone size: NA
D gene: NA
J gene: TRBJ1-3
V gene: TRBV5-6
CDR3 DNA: TGTGCCAGCAGCTTGGTGGCGGCAGGAAACACCATATATTTT
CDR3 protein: CASSLVAAGNTIYF

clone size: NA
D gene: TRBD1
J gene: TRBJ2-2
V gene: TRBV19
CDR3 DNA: TGTGCCAGTAGATTGGGACAGGGGCTCACCGGGGAGCTGTTTTTT
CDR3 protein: CASRLGQGLTGELFF